The 25 T cell receptor beta chains presented below share a single source sample, sequenced in a study of Tregs in tolerant kidney transplant recipients. Related graft donors supplied nonmyeloablative bone marrow transplants, and mixed chimerism was transient. TCRdb keeps only in-frame clones here, not all; method: immunoSEQ multiplex PCR. The sample features 9,000 to 13,000 clones, with 25% to 30% in its top ten. The material was CD8+ T cells from blood (PBMCs), obtained 24 months after the transplant. Every receptor here comes from a human patient who received a combined kidney and bone marrow transplant. Some T cells may be graft donor cells.

With respect to this clone: The CDR3 end falls 3 residues outside the read, so it is completed with the germline J gene. The rearrangement joins TRBV7-8 to TRBJ2-7; D is unresolved. Trimming left V 2 bases short and J 2 bases short, with 10 bases between. The CDR3 covers 14 residues. Germline V gives CDR1 SGHVS, CDR2 FQNEAQ. The sequenced CDR3 bases are TGTGCCAGCAGCTTATATGGCAGAACCTACGAG. Protein product: CASSLYGRTYE. The entire CDR3 sequence reads CASSLYGRTYEQYF.

In regard to this clone: The DNA ends 3 residues before the CDR3 does, and the rest of the CDR3 is filled in from the germline J gene. V usage is TRBV6-2 or TRBV6-3 and J usage is TRBJ2-3; 8 bases match TRBD1. The CDR3 extends over 14 amino acids. From germline, CDR1 is MNHEY and CDR2 SVGEGT. The V and J ends lost 2 bases and 3 bases, in that order; junction bases with no gene match: 1. This CDR3 is CASSYGQGTDTQYF. The CDR3 bases that were read are TGTGCCAGCAGTTACGGACAGGGAACAGATACG.

Concerning this clone: The read finishes 3 residues shy of the CDR3 end, and the germline J gene is used to complete it. The rearrangement joins TRBV19 to TRBJ2-7; D is perhaps TRBD2 (5 bases). The length of the CDR3 is 13 residues. Germline-derived CDR1 and CDR2 are LNHDA and SQIVND (reference sequence). V shed 4 bases and J shed 5 bases, with 12 bases lying between them. The CDR3 region is CASSTFGRDEQYF. The sequenced CDR3 bases are TGTGCCAGTAGTACCTTTGGGCGGGACGAG.

CDR3 in amino acids: CASSYQGLLEGEQFF. The covered CDR3 bases are TGTGCCAGCAGTTACCAGGGACTCCTTGAGGGTGAG. V is TRBV6-2 or TRBV6-3 and J is TRBJ2-1; the D gene is possibly TRBD2 (6 bases). Sequencing ends 3 residues short of the CDR3 end; the germline J gene provides the rest. This CDR3 is 15 amino acids long. V lost 2 bases and J lost 9, with 17 bases in between. The germline CDR1 and CDR2 sequences are MNHEY and SVGEGT.

A word on this clone: The read comes to an end 3 residues before the CDR3 does, leaving the germline J gene to fill in the end. V is TRBV20-1 and J is TRBJ2-2; weak D call: TRBD2 (5 bases). Germline V lookup: CDR1 DFQATT, CDR2 SNEGSKA (reference sequence). The CDR3 consists of 13 residues. Trimming cost V 0 bases and J 7 bases, with 9 bases left between them. Here the CDR3 reads CSARDLGVGELFF. CDR3 DNA, as far as it was read: TGCAGTGCTAGAGATCTCGGGGTCGGGGAG.

This chain's CDR3 is CSVELGRGYEQFF. The DNA read from the CDR3 is TGCAGCGTTGAATTAGGCAGGGGGTATGAG. The rearrangement uses TRBV29-1 and TRBJ2-1; 7 positions match TRBD1. The sequence runs out 3 residues before the end of the CDR3; the remainder is reconstructed from the germline J gene. V gave up 2 bases and J gave up 8 bases; unmatched junction bases: 6. CDR3 length: 13 residues. Germline CDR1 SQVTM, CDR2 ANQGSEA.

As regards this clone: The read is 3 residues too short to cover the CDR3 end, so that end is filled in from the germline J gene. V and J are TRBV20-1 and TRBJ2-7, with TRBD1 identical over 9 bases. The germline gives CDR1 DFQATT, CDR2 SNEGSKA (reference sequence). Trimming took 5 bases from V and 4 from J; bases not matched to a gene: 12. The CDR3 has 15 residues. CDR3 DNA, as far as it was read: TGCAGTGCTCCCTGGGCCGGGACAGGGCCATACGAG. It is translated as CSAPWAGTGPYE. The CDR3 as a whole reads CSAPWAGTGPYEQYF.

A word on this clone: The read ends 3 residues shy of where the CDR3 ends; the end is completed using the germline J gene. The chain has TRBV27 and TRBJ2-7; D is perhaps TRBD1 (5 bases). The CDR3 runs to 14 residues. V was cut by 2 bases and J by 3 bases, with 11 bases left in between. Germline CDR1 MNHEY, CDR2 SMNVEV (reference sequence). The CDR3 sequence is CASSLVQAGYEQYF. The sequenced CDR3 bases are TGTGCCAGCAGTTTAGTACAGGCAGGCTACGAG.

In the case of this clone: The read terminates 3 residues ahead of where the CDR3 ends, so the germline J gene completes it. The chain has TRBV19 and TRBJ2-7; the D gene is possibly TRBD2 (6 bases). V gave up 5 bases and J gave up 3 bases, with 14 bases separating them. This CDR3 region has 14 residues. Germline V gives CDR1 LNHDA, CDR2 SQIVND (reference sequence). The CDR3: CASSYGTSLYEQYF. The sequenced CDR3 bases are TGTGCCAGTAGTTATGGGACTTCCCTCTACGAG.

On this clone itself: The CDR3 is cut off 3 residues early in the read; its end comes from the germline J gene. V is TRBV19 and J is TRBJ2-1; no definite D call. The V and J ends lost 2 bases and 0 bases respectively, with 5 bases between them. CDR3 size: 14 residues. Germline V gene sequence: CDR1 LNHDA, CDR2 SQIVND (reference sequence). The CDR3 region is CASSIQSSYNEQFF. CDR3 DNA, as far as it was read: TGTGCCAGTAGTATACAGAGCTCCTACAATGAG.

Concerning this clone: One end of the junction fails to match germline, which may point to a read error. The read stops 3 residues short of the end of the CDR3; the missing end is completed from the germline J gene. This chain uses TRBV6-2 or TRBV6-3 with TRBJ2-1, with D possibly TRBD2 on 6 matching bases. Germline lookup yields CDR1 MNHEY and CDR2 SVGEGT. The CDR3 extends over 12 amino acids. Here the CDR3 reads CASSPDYDEQFF. The sequenced CDR3 bases are TGTGCCAGCAGCCCGGACTACGATGAG.

The DNA read from the CDR3 is TGTGCCAGCAGGGGGACTTCGGTTACG. Its translation: CASRGTSVT. The entire CDR3 reads CASRGTSVTQYF. The chain has TRBV9 and TRBJ2-3; TRBD2 might be the D (6 bases). The read ends 3 residues shy of where the CDR3 ends; the end is completed using the germline J gene. V lost 5 bases and J 8 bases, leaving 12 bases between the germline ends. CDR1 is SGDLS, CDR2 YYNGEE, per germline. The CDR3 is made up of 12 amino acids.

In regard to this clone: Read coverage stops 3 residues before the CDR3 terminus; the germline J gene supplies the remainder. The V call is TRBV7-9, the J call TRBJ2-7, with D tentatively TRBD1 (5 bases). This CDR3 region has 14 residues. V dropped 5 bases and J dropped 4 bases, with 15 bases sitting between them. In germline, CDR1 is SEHNR, CDR2 FQNEAQ (reference sequence). Incomplete CDR3 DNA: TGTGCCAGCAGCCATCAGGTCAGGGTTTACGAG. Translation: CASSHQVRVYE. The full CDR3 is CASSHQVRVYEQYF.

On this clone: The CDR3 end falls 3 residues outside the read, so it is completed with the germline J gene. The rearrangement uses TRBV29-1 and TRBJ2-1; 8 positions agree with TRBD2. The CDR3 loop spans 15 amino acids. Germline V gene lookup returns CDR1 SQVTM and CDR2 ANQGSEA. V lost 5 bases to trimming and J lost 0 bases; unmatched junction nucleotides: 6. CDR3 protein: CSVSVLAGSYNEQFF. The DNA read from the CDR3 is TGCAGCGTTTCCGTTCTAGCGGGCTCCTACAATGAG.

A note on this clone: The read ends 3 residues early relative to the CDR3; the germline J gene fills the gap. V and J are TRBV20-1 and TRBJ2-7, with 8 bases aligning to TRBD1. V shed 6 bases and J 0 bases; nucleotides not matched to a gene: 4. The V gene's germline CDR1 is DFQATT and CDR2 SNEGSKA (reference sequence). The CDR3 spans 13 residues. CDR3 DNA (partial): TGCAGTGCCAGGACAGGGAACTCCTACGAG. It is translated as CSARTGNSYE. The complete CDR3 protein is CSARTGNSYEQYF.

The covered CDR3 bases are TGTGCCAGCAGCTTCGCGGGAGGGCCGATATACGAG. Protein: CASSFAGGPIYE. The whole CDR3 protein is CASSFAGGPIYEQYF. The V and J genes are TRBV7-9 and TRBJ2-7, with TRBD2 matching 9 bases. The CDR3 extends 3 residues past the end of the read, so its final part is completed from the germline J gene. CDR1 is SEHNR and CDR2 is FQNEAQ in the germline V gene (reference sequence). Trimming cost V 3 bases and J 4 bases; bases outside gene matches: 7. CDR3 length: 15 amino acids.

For this clone: The read halts 3 residues ahead of the CDR3 end, with the missing end drawn from the germline J gene. The chain is built from TRBV19 and TRBJ2-1, with 10 bases matching TRBD1. This CDR3 is built from 17 residues. Trimming removed 2 bases from V and 9 bases from J; junction bases left unmatched: 13. Germline CDR1 is LNHDA and CDR2 is SQIVND (reference sequence). The CDR3 loop is CASSIWLTGGELAEQFF. The covered CDR3 bases are TGTGCCAGTAGTATATGGTTGACAGGGGGCGAACTTGCTGAG. Variable domain in full (rest from reference TRBV19 and TRBJ2-1): DGGITQSPKYLFRKEGQNVTLSCEQNLNHDAMYWYRQDPGQGLRLIYYSQIVNDFQKGDIAEGYSVSREKKESFPLTVTSAQKNPTAFYLCASSIWLTGGELAEQFFGPGTRLTVL.

With regard to this clone: The read finishes 3 residues shy of the CDR3 end, and the germline J gene is used to complete it. The chain recombines TRBV19 with TRBJ2-2; D may be TRBD2 (6 bases). This CDR3 comprises 13 residues. CDR1 and CDR2 from the germline V gene are LNHDA and SQIVND (reference sequence). Trimming stripped 4 bases from V and 10 bases from J, with 13 bases between. The covered CDR3 bases are TGTGCCAGTAGTAGATCCGGGGGTATGGAG. It specifies CASSRSGGME. The CDR3 in its entirety is CASSRSGGMELFF.

Points on this clone: From the germline J gene comes the end of the CDR3, since the read stops 3 residues before it. The chain has TRBV19 and TRBJ2-5, with a possible D match to TRBD1 (6 bases). V was cut by 5 bases and J by 5 bases, with 18 bases left in between. Germline CDR1 is LNHDA and CDR2 is SQIVND (reference sequence). The CDR3 spans 15 residues. CDR3 bases read: TGTGCCAGTAGTCTGGGGGCGGTCGGCAGGGAGACC. Translated: CASSLGAVGRET. The full CDR3 sequence reads CASSLGAVGRETQYF.

Comments on this clone: The CDR3 end falls 3 residues outside the read, so it is completed with the germline J gene. The chain has TRBV7-9 and TRBJ1-2, with D tentatively TRBD1 (5 bases). Germline CDR1 reads SEHNR; CDR2 reads FQNEAQ (reference sequence). This CDR3 comprises 10 residues. CDR3: CASSSGTYTF. The sequenced part of the CDR3 DNA is TGTGCCAGCAGCTCAGGGACT.

A remark on this clone: The CDR3 extends 3 residues past the end of the read, so its final part is completed from the germline J gene. This chain uses TRBV4-1 with TRBJ1-5; 9 nucleotides agree with TRBD1. The V segment lost 3 bases and the J segment 6 bases; nucleotides outside the gene matches: 6. This CDR3 is 15 amino acids long. Germline CDR1 is MGHRA and CDR2 is YSYEKL. The CDR3 sequence: CASSQNRGPGQPQHF. The covered CDR3 bases are TGCGCCAGCAGCCAGAACAGGGGGCCAGGTCAGCCC.

Notes on this clone: The sequence runs out 3 residues before the end of the CDR3; the remainder is reconstructed from the germline J gene. This chain joins TRBV13 and TRBJ2-3; the match to TRBD2 covers 13 bases. V lost 4 bases to trimming and J lost 3 bases; unmatched junction nucleotides: 4. Per the germline V gene, CDR1 is PRHDT and CDR2 is FYEKMQ (reference sequence). The CDR3 runs to 16 residues. Here the CDR3 reads CASSSEGLAGTDTQYF. The part of the CDR3 DNA that was read is TGTGCCAGCAGCTCCGAGGGACTAGCGGGGACAGATACG.

Concerning this clone itself: From the germline J gene comes the end of the CDR3, since the read stops 3 residues before it. This chain joins TRBV2 and TRBJ2-3, with D tentatively TRBD1 (5 bases). CDR1 is SNHLY and CDR2 is FYNNEI in the germline V gene. Trimming pared 7 bases from V and 1 base from J, leaving 18 bases between. The CDR3 length is 16 residues. The sequenced part of the CDR3 DNA is TGTGCCAGCAACCACAGGAGCTCCCCGGGCACAGATACG. Protein product: CASNHRSSPGTDT. The whole CDR3 protein reads CASNHRSSPGTDTQYF.

About this clone: The read comes to an end 3 residues before the CDR3 does, leaving the germline J gene to fill in the end. The chain has TRBV10-1 and TRBJ2-7; D perhaps matches TRBD2 (6 bases). V gave up 0 bases and J gave up 3 bases, with 9 bases separating them. Germline V lookup: CDR1 WNHNN, CDR2 SYGVQD (reference sequence). This CDR3 contains 14 residues. CDR3 bases read: TGCGCCAGCAGTGAGTCGGGGGACTTCTACGAG. This translates into CASSESGDFYE. The whole CDR3 sequence is CASSESGDFYEQYF.

Notes on this clone: The read ends 3 residues shy of where the CDR3 ends; the end is completed using the germline J gene. The gene calls are TRBV28 and TRBJ2-7; possible D gene TRBD2, 5 bases. The germline V gene encodes CDR1 MDHEN and CDR2 SYDVKM. This CDR3 has 15 residues. The V gene lost 3 bases and the J gene lost 0 bases, with 12 bases spanning the gap. The part of the CDR3 DNA that was read is TGTGCCAGCAGTTTGCCTAGCACGAGCTCCTACGAG. This encodes CASSLPSTSSYE. The CDR3, in full, reads CASSLPSTSSYEQYF. Full variable domain (outside the CDR3, taken from reference TRBV28 and TRBJ2-7): DVKVTQSSRYLVKRTGEKVFLECVQDMDHENMFWYRQDPGLGLRLIYFSYDVKMKEKGDIPEGYSVSREKKERFSLILESASTNQTSMYLCASSLPSTSSYEQYFGPGTRLTVT.